This TCR beta chain was recorded in a study of T cells expressing NK-cell markers. The CDR3 extends over 16 amino acids. In germline, CDR1 is SGHDN, CDR2 FVKESK. TCRdb re-called the 5' RACE reads, yielding one record per CDR3 amino acid sequence without DNA. The sample data list 400,000 to 500,000 distinct CDR3 sequences. The specimen sequenced was blood T cells: a sorted CD56 or NKG2C T cell subset, CD4+ or CD8+ T cells, or bulk PBMC T cells (not recorded which). This chain uses TRBV14 with TRBJ2-5; the TCRdb D gene call, TRBD1, has no DNA to confirm it. The source of this sequence is a woman between 18 and 70 years old in good health. CDR3 sequence: CASSQDLRTPGQTQYF.